The sample holds one count of the clone carrying this T cell receptor (beta chain). Its target is not known. This sample is drawn from a study of PD-1 blockade in classical Hodgkin lymphoma. Broader study findings: The causes of the repertoire differences, possibly disease activity or prior therapy, remain undefined. Reports indicated that newly diagnosed patients had lower baseline TCR diversity than healthy donors did.

The CDR3 sequence is 13 residues long. Deletions cut 3 bases from V and 5 bases from J, with 8 bases between. Germline CDR1 is MNHEY and CDR2 is SMNVEV (reference sequence). Clones were read by immunoSEQ multiplex PCR, and TCRdb kept only the in-frame ones, dropping some. The table includes 30,000 to 40,000 clones, around 89% detected once. Regarding time point: newly diagnosed, previously untreated cHL patient sample. Starting with thawed PBMCs, CD4+ T cells were purified by magnetic negative selection. The chain joins TRBV27 to TRBJ1-5; perhaps TRBD1 as D (6 bases). The receptor's source is a human donor with classical Hodgkin lymphoma. Input material: CD4+ T cells from blood. The CDR3 reads CASSFNRDQPQHF. The CDR3, as DNA: TGTGCCAGCAGTTTTAACAGGGATCAGCCCCAGCATTTT.